The 2 T cell receptor beta chains below all came from one sample that was sequenced in a study of T cell responses to AZD1222 COVID-19 vaccine (TCRdb year 2021). The library came from the immunoSEQ multiplex PCR assay. This immuneACCESS table, as held by TCRdb, lists in-frame sequences with V and J called but not all clones. Of the missing ones, under half trace to an unresolved V gene in checked studies; the others have no known cause. The sample data list roughly 99,000 clones, and around 91% of these were observed just once. The ten largest clones take up approximately 22% of the sample. The time point label on this specimen signifies: baseline before first vaccination. Sequenced here: peripheral blood, sampled on day 0 of AZD1222 vaccination. These receptors originate from an adult in good health.

J is TRBJ1-1 and V is TRBV5-6; D not resolved. Germline CDR1 SGHDT, CDR2 YYEEEE. CDR3 size: 12 residues. Trimming stripped 4 bases from V and 10 bases from J, with 14 bases between. Written as DNA, the CDR3 is TGTGCCAGCAGCCTAGCCGAGGGAACAGCTTTCTTT. Amino acids: CASSLAEGTAFF.

This chain joins TRBV5-4 and TRBJ2-5; weak D call: TRBD2 (6 bases). The V end lost 0 bases, the J end lost 5 bases, and 11 bases lay between the germline ends. Germline V CDR1 and CDR2: SGHNT, YYREEE (reference sequence). This CDR3 has 14 residues. In nucleotides, the CDR3 is TGTGCCAGCAGCTTGGTTCGGGGGACGGAGACCCAGTACTTC. Residues: CASSLVRGTETQYF. Complete variable domain (other parts from reference TRBV5-4 and TRBJ2-5): ETGVTQSPTHLIKTRGQQVTLRCSSQSGHNTVSWYQQALGQGPQFIFQYYREEENGRGNFPPRFSGLQFPNYSSELNVNALELDDSALYLCASSLVRGTETQYFGPGTRLLVL.